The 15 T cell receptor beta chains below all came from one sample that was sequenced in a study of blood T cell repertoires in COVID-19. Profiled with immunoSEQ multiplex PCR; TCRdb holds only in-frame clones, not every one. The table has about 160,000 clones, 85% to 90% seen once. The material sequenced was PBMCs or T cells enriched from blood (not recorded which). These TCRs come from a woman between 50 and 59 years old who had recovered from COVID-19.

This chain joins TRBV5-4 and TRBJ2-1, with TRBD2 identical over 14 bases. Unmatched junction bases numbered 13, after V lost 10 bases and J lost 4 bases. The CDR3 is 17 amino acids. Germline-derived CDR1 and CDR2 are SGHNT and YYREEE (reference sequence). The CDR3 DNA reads TGTGCCGGACCGGGACTAGCGGGGGCCCATAGGTACAATGAGCAGTTCTTC. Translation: CAGPGLAGAHRYNEQFF.

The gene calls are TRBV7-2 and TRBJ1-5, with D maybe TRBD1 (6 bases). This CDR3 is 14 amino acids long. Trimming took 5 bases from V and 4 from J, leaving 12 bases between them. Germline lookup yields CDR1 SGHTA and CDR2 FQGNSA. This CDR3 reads CASSGRGGNQPQHF. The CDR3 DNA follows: TGTGCCAGCAGCGGTAGGGGGGGAAATCAGCCCCAGCATTTT.

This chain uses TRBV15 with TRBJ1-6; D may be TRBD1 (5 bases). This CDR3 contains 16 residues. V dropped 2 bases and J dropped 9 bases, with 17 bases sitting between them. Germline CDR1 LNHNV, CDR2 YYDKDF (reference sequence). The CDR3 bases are TGTGCCACCAGCAGAAACACAGGTGTCGGTCGTTCACCCCTCCACTTT. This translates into CATSRNTGVGRSPLHF.

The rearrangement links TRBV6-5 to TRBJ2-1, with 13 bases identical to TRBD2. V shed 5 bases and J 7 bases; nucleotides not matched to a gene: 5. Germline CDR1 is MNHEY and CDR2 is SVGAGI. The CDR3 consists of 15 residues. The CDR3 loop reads CASSHSGLAGNEQFF. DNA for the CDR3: TGTGCCAGCAGTCATTCGGGACTAGCGGGGAATGAGCAGTTCTTC.

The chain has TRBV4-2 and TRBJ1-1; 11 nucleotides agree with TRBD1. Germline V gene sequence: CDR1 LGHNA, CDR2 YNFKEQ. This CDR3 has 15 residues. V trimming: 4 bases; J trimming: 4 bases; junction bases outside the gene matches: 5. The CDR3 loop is CASSLLGQGGTEAFF. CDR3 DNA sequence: TGTGCCAGCAGCCTATTGGGACAGGGGGGCACTGAAGCTTTCTTT.

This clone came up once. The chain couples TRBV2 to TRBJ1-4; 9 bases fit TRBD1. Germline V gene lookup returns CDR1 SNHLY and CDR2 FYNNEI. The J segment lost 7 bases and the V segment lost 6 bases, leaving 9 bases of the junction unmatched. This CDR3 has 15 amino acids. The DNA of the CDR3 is TGTGCCAGCAGGGTGAACAGGGGGCTGTTTGAAAAACTGTTTTTT. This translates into CASRVNRGLFEKLFF.

CDR3 sequence (DNA): TGTGCCTGGAGGGCGCGGGGCCCGAGCAATCAGCCCCAGCATTTT. This translates into CAWRARGPSNQPQHF. The chain joins TRBV30 to TRBJ1-5, with D possibly matching TRBD1 (5 bases). CDR1 is GTSNPN, CDR2 SVGIG, per germline (reference sequence). This CDR3 is built from 15 residues. V gave up 3 bases and J gave up 1 base, with 13 bases separating them.

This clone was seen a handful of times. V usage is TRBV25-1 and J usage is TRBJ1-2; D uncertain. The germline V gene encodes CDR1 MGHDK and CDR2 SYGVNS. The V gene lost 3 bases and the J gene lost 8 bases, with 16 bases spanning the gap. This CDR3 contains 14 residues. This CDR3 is CASSDTTGPRGYTF. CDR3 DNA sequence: TGTGCCAGCAGTGACACCACTGGGCCCCGCGGCTACACCTTC.

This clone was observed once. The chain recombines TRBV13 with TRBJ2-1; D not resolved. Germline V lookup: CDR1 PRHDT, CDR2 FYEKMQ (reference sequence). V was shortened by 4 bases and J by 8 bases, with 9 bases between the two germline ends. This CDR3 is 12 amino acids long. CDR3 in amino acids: CASSSPIHEQFF. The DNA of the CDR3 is TGTGCCAGCAGCTCCCCAATCCATGAGCAGTTCTTC.

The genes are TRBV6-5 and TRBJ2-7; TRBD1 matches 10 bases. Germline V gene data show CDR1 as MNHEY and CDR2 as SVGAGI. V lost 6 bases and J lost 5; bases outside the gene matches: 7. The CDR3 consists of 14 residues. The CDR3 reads CASRWGQGSHEQYF. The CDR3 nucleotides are TGTGCCAGCAGATGGGGACAGGGGTCCCACGAGCAGTACTTC.

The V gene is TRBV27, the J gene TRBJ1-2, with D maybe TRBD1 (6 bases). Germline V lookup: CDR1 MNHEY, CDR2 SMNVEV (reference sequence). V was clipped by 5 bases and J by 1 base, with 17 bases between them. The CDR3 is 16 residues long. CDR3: CASSPQGPTGNYGYTF. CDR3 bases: TGTGCCAGCAGTCCCCAGGGGCCGACGGGTAACTATGGCTACACCTTC.

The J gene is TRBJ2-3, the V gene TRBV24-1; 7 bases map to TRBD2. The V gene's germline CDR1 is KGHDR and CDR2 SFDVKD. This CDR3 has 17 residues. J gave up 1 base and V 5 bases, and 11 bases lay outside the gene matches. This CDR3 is CATSASGLRRGTDTQYF. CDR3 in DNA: TGTGCCACCAGTGCTAGCGGTTTGAGACGAGGCACAGATACGCAGTATTTT.

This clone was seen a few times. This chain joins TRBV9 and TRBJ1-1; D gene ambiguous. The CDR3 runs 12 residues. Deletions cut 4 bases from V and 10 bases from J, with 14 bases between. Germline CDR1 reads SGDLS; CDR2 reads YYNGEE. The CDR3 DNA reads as TGTGCCAGCAGCCCAGAAGGAGTCGGAGCTTTCTTT. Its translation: CASSPEGVGAFF.

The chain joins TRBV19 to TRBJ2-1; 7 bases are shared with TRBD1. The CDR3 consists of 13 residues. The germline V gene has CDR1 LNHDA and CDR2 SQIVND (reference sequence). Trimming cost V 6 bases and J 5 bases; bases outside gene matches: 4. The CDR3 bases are TGTGCCAGTAGCAGGGGGAACAACAATGAGCAGTTCTTC. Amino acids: CASSRGNNNEQFF. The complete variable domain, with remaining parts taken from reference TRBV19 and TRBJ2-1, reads DGGITQSPKYLFRKEGQNVTLSCEQNLNHDAMYWYRQDPGQGLRLIYYSQIVNDFQKGDIAEGYSVSREKKESFPLTVTSAQKNPTAFYLCASSRGNNNEQFFGPGTRLTVL.

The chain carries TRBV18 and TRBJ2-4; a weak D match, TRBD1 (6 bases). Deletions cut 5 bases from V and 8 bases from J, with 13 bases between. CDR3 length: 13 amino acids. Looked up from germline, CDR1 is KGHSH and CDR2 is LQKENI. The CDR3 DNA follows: TGTGCCAGCTCATCGGGCAGGGGAGACATTCAGTACTTC. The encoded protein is CASSSGRGDIQYF. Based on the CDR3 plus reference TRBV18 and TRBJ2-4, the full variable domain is NAGVMQNPRHLVRRRGQEARLRCSPMKGHSHVYWYRQLPEEGLKFMVYLQKENIIDESGMPKERFSAEFPKEGPSILRIQQVVRGDSAAYFCASSSGRGDIQYFGAGTRLSVL.